A selection of T cell receptor beta chains follows, all from one sample in a study of cytomegalovirus exposure and HLA in healthy donors. Sequencing used immunoSEQ multiplex PCR; TCRdb keeps in-frame clones, though not all of them. The profile covers 230,000 or so clones, with 85% to 90% appearing a single time and around 3% taken by the ten largest. Sequences were obtained from PBMCs. Receptor source: a woman younger than 35 in good health and CMV-seronegative. Both conserved end residues are part of each CDR3.

j_gene | v_gene | CDR3aa
TRBJ1-1 | TRBV29-1 | CSVVFSGQGFVAFF
TRBJ1-2 | TRBV9 | CASSAGQGAYGYTF
TRBJ2-1 | TRBV11-2 | CASSFTSGRAAEQFF
TRBJ2-7 | TRBV4-1 | CASSQPGQKIYEQYF
TRBJ1-4 | TRBV7-9 | CASSWDRNEKLFF
TRBJ2-7 | TRBV4-1 | CASSQYIGEVAYEQYF
TRBJ1-1 | TRBV7-9 | CASSPREGKQAFF
TRBJ2-7 | TRBV28 | CASSFTGGALREQYF
TRBJ2-7 | TRBV6-5 | CASSYEPGRHYEQYF
TRBJ2-3 | TRBV30 | CAWRDRGTDTQYF
TRBJ1-2 | TRBV4-1 | CASSQVKGQGGYGYTF
TRBJ1-2 | TRBV18 | CASSPPGASGYTF
TRBJ1-4 | TRBV28 | CASSRGQGAANEKLFF
TRBJ2-7 | TRBV10-3 | CAISDLLVSYEQYF
TRBJ2-7 | TRBV5-6 | CASSLGGLAGFSYEQYF
TRBJ2-1 | TRBV9 | CASSVASSGRAYNEQFF
TRBJ2-7 | TRBV5-4 | CASSLREGLDEQYF
TRBJ1-1 | TRBV10-3 | CAISESEAGPEAFF
TRBJ2-7 | TRBV27 | CASSLSGTAYEQYF
TRBJ2-6 | TRBV27 | CASSLSRGPGGANVLTF
TRBJ1-3 | TRBV30 | CAWSTGTGSSGNTIYF
TRBJ2-7 | TRBV6-1 | CASSEPLGQTAYEQYF
TRBJ2-2 | TRBV7-2 | CASSSGHKNTGELFF
TRBJ2-5 | TRBV20-1 | CSARPKTQYF
TRBJ2-5 | TRBV9 | CASSVAVQGGETQYF
TRBJ2-3 | TRBV2 | CASSHTSGRYIDTQYF
TRBJ2-7 | TRBV5-5 | CASSLEGHAGEQYF
TRBJ2-7 | TRBV29-1 | CSDQTGEQYF